These 18 T cell receptor beta chains were all obtained from the same sample, sequenced in a study of neoadjuvant anti-PD-1 for oral cavity cancer. Repertoires were generated with immunoSEQ multiplex PCR, while TCRdb's copy carries only in-frame clones and drops some. The profile covers roughly 6,700 clones, with roughly 78% appearing a single time and around 2.9% taken by the ten largest. Sequenced material: PBMCs, taken before nivolumab (anti-PD-1) treatment. These receptors all come from a person between 40 and 80 years old with oral cavity squamous cell carcinoma.

V is TRBV7-9 and J is TRBJ1-5; possibly TRBD1 for D (6 bases). The germline V gene encodes CDR1 SEHNR and CDR2 FQNEAQ (reference sequence). The CDR3 runs to 15 residues. Deletions cut 5 bases from V and 5 bases from J, with 16 bases between. The CDR3 here is CASSPRGGHDQPQHF. DNA of the CDR3: TGTGCCAGCAGCCCCCGGGGGGGGCACGATCAGCCCCAGCATTTT.

J is TRBJ1-1 and V is TRBV5-6; a possible D gene is TRBD1 (5 bases). Deletions cut 4 bases from V and 7 bases from J, with 14 bases between. This CDR3 spans 13 amino acids. Germline V gene data show CDR1 as SGHDT and CDR2 as YYEEEE. The CDR3 sequence is CASSGAGMDEAFF. Here the CDR3 DNA reads TGTGCCAGCAGCGGGGCAGGGATGGATGAAGCTTTCTTT.

The chain is built from TRBV7-8 and TRBJ2-1; 10 positions agree with TRBD2. After removal of 3 bases from V and 7 bases from J, the junction contained 9 bases not matched to a gene. There are 16 residues in the CDR3. Germline CDR1 reads SGHVS; CDR2 reads FQNEAQ. CDR3 amino acids: CASSFQGLAGANEQFF. CDR3 bases: TGTGCCAGCAGCTTCCAGGGGCTAGCGGGGGCTAATGAGCAGTTCTTC. The full variable domain, its missing parts supplied by reference TRBV7-8 and TRBJ2-1, is GAGVSQSPRYKVAKRGQDVALRCDPISGHVSLFWYQQALGQGPEFLTYFQNEAQLDKSGLPSDRFFAERPEGSVSTLKIQRTQQEDSAVYLCASSFQGLAGANEQFFGPGTRLTVL.

The chain is built from TRBV5-4 and TRBJ2-6; the D gene is possibly TRBD2 (5 bases). Germline loops: CDR1 SGHNT, CDR2 YYREEE (reference sequence). The CDR3 totals 15 residues. Trimming cost V 1 base and J 2 bases, with 7 bases left between them. The CDR3 sequence: CASSLPGTGANVLTF. The CDR3 DNA reads as TGTGCCAGCAGCTTGCCCGGGACTGGGGCCAACGTCCTGACTTTC.

In this sample, this clone turned up once. This chain joins TRBV19 and TRBJ1-4; a possible D gene is TRBD1 (6 bases). V lost 8 bases to trimming and J lost 4 bases, with 14 bases between them. The V gene's germline CDR1 is LNHDA and CDR2 SQIVND (reference sequence). The CDR3 runs 14 residues. CDR3 sequence: CASQHGTSNEKLFF. CDR3 bases: TGTGCCAGTCAGCATGGGACAAGTAATGAAAAACTGTTTTTT.

The chain couples TRBV10-3 to TRBJ1-1; perhaps TRBD1 as D (6 bases). Germline values: CDR1 ENHRY, CDR2 SYGVKD. This CDR3 contains 16 residues. V was cut by 3 bases and J by 0 bases, with 14 bases left in between. The CDR3 nucleotides read TGTGCCATCAGTGAAGGAGGCAGGGGCATGAACACTGAAGCTTTCTTT. Residues: CAISEGGRGMNTEAFF.

The chain has TRBV27 and TRBJ1-6; D call uncertain. V lost 3 bases to trimming and J lost 10 bases, with 16 bases between them. The CDR3 contains 15 residues. Per germline, CDR1 MNHEY and CDR2 SMNVEV (reference sequence). The CDR3 nucleotides read TGTGCCAGCAGTTTCGCTCTGGAGGGCCGCTCACCCCTCCACTTT. This gives the protein CASSFALEGRSPLHF.

This clone was recorded only once. The chain carries TRBV5-1 and TRBJ2-5; D is unclear. This CDR3 is built from 11 residues. The V end lost 1 base, the J end lost 3 bases, and 1 base lay between the germline ends. The V gene's germline CDR1 is SGHRS and CDR2 YFSETQ. As DNA, the CDR3 is TGCGCCAGCAGCTTGAAAGAGACCCAGTACTTC. Translated: CASSLKETQYF.

V gene TRBV2 combines with J gene TRBJ1-4, with D perhaps TRBD1 (5 bases). Germline lookup yields CDR1 SNHLY and CDR2 FYNNEI. This CDR3 region has 16 residues. The V end lost 6 bases, the J end lost 3 bases, and 17 bases lay between the germline ends. CDR3 DNA sequence: TGTGCCAGCAGGTTCCGAGCGGGGGATGCTAATGAAAAACTGTTTTTT. This codes for CASRFRAGDANEKLFF.

This clone has only a few counts. The rearrangement uses TRBV2 and TRBJ2-1, with 14 bases aligning to TRBD2. The CDR3 length is 16 residues. The germline V gene encodes CDR1 SNHLY and CDR2 FYNNEI. Germline trimming cut 5 bases from V and 7 bases from J; bases unmatched to any gene: 7. The CDR3, as DNA: TGTGCCAGCAGTTGGGGGACTAGCGGGGGACGAAATGAGCAGTTCTTC. Its translation: CASSWGTSGGRNEQFF.

This clone was seen a handful of times. V usage is TRBV2 and J usage is TRBJ2-1, with a possible D match to TRBD1 (5 bases). The germline CDR1 and CDR2 sequences are SNHLY and FYNNEI. CDR3 length: 15 residues. Trimming took off 3 bases at V and 6 bases at J, with 15 bases between the two ends. CDR3 region: CASSEVRTTGNEQFF. CDR3 nucleotide sequence: TGTGCCAGCAGTGAGGTGAGGACCACAGGCAATGAGCAGTTCTTC. Full variable domain (outside the CDR3, taken from reference TRBV2 and TRBJ2-1): EPEVTQTPSHQVTQMGQEVILRCVPISNHLYFYWYRQILGQKVEFLVSFYNNEISEKSEIFDDQFSVERPDGSNFTLKIRSTKLEDSAMYFCASSEVRTTGNEQFFGPGTRLTVL.

V is TRBV29-1 and J is TRBJ1-2; D remains unclear. V was trimmed by 3 bases and J by 6 bases, leaving 8 bases between them. This CDR3 region has 11 residues. CDR1 SQVTM and CDR2 ANQGSEA come from the germline V gene. In nucleotides, the CDR3 is TGCAGCGTTGAGGGATTGGATGGCTACACCTTC. Translation: CSVEGLDGYTF.

This clone was seen only a few times. This sequence joins TRBV19 and TRBJ2-7; 10 bases agree with TRBD1. This CDR3 has 15 residues. CDR1 is LNHDA, CDR2 SQIVND, per germline (reference sequence). Trimming at V came to 5 bases and at J to 4 bases, leaving 8 bases not matched to a gene. The DNA for the CDR3 is TGTGCCAGTAGTGTCGGACAGGGGGTCCTATACGAGCAGTACTTC. Residues: CASSVGQGVLYEQYF.

The chain carries TRBV7-2 and TRBJ1-1; possibly TRBD1 for D (6 bases). Germline V gene sequence: CDR1 SGHTA, CDR2 FQGNSA. V dropped 4 bases and J dropped 1 base, with 10 bases sitting between them. The CDR3 covers 14 residues. The CDR3 loop is CASSSGHGNTEAFF. Written as DNA, the CDR3 is TGTGCCAGCAGCTCGGGACACGGGAACACTGAAGCTTTCTTT.

J is TRBJ2-1 and V is TRBV28; the D gene could be TRBD1 or TRBD2 (5 bases each). V shed 5 bases and J shed 7 bases, with 24 bases lying between them. CDR3 size: 17 residues. Germline-derived CDR1 and CDR2 are MDHEN and SYDVKM. The DNA for the CDR3 is TGTGCCAGCAGTGCCACCCAGCGCGGGTTATGGGGGAATGAGCAGTTCTTC. Translated, it gives CASSATQRGLWGNEQFF.

The chain has TRBV2 and TRBJ2-1; 7 nucleotides line up with TRBD1. Germline-derived CDR1 and CDR2 are SNHLY and FYNNEI. CDR3 length equals 13 residues. Trimming cost V 5 bases and J 7 bases; bases outside gene matches: 5. The CDR3 DNA reads as TGTGCCAGCAGTCGGGACAGCTTAAATGAGCAGTTCTTC. Its protein is CASSRDSLNEQFF.

The chain employs TRBV28 and TRBJ1-2, with D unresolved. Deletions cut 4 bases from V and 5 bases from J, with 2 bases between. CDR3 length: 10 amino acids. Germline V gives CDR1 MDHEN, CDR2 SYDVKM. CDR3 nucleotide sequence: TGTGCCAGCAGTTCTTATGGCTACACCTTC. Its protein product is CASSSYGYTF.

This chain links TRBV6-5 with TRBJ1-6; possibly TRBD1 for D (5 bases). There are 13 residues in the CDR3. V gave up 6 bases and J gave up 10 bases, with 13 bases separating them. Germline V CDR1 and CDR2: MNHEY, SVGAGI. This CDR3 reads CASSYRKGSPLHF. CDR3 in DNA: TGTGCCAGCAGCTACAGGAAGGGCTCACCCCTCCACTTT.